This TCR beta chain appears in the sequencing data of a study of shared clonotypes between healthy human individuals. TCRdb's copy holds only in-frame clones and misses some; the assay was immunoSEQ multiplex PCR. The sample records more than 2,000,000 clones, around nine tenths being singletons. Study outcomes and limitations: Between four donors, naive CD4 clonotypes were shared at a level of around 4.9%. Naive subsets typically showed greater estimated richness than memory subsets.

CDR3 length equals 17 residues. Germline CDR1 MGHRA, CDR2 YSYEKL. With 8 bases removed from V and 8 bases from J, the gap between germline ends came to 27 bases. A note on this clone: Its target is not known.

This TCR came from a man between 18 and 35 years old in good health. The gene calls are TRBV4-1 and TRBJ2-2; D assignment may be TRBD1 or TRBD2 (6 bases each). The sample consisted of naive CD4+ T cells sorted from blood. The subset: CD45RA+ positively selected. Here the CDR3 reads CASQSGHGGLGLGELFF. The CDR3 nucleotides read TGCGCCAGCCAAAGCGGTCATGGGGGGCTGGGACTGGGGGAGCTGTTTTTT.